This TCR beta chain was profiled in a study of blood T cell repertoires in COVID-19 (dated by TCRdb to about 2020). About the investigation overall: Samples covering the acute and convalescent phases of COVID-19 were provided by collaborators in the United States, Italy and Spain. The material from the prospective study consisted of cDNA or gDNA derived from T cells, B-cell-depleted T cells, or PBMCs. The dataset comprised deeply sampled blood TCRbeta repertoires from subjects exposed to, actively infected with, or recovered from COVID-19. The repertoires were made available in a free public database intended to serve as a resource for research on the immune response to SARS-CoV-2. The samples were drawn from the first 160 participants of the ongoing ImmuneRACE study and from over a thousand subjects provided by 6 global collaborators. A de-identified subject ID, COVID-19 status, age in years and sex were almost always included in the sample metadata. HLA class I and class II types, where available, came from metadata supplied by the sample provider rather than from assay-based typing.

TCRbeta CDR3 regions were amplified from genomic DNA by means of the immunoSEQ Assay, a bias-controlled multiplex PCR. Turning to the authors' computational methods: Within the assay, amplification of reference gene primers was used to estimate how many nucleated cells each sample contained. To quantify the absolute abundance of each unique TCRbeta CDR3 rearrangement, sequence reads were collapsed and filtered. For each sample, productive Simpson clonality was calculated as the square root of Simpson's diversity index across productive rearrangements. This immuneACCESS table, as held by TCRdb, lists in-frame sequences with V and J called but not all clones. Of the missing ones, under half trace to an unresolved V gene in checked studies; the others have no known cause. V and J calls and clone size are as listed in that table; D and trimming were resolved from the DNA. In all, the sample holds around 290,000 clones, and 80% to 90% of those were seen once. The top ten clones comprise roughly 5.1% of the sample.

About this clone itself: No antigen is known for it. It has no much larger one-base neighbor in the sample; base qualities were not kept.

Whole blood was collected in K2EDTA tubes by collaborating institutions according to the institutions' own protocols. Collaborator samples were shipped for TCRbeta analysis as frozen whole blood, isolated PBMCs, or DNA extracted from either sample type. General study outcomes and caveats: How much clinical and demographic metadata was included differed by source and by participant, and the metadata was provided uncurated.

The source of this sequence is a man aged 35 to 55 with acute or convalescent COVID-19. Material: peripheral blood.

The base sequence is TGTGCCACCAGTGGAATCAGAGGGGGCTTCGGGGAGCTGTTTTTT. Its coded protein is CATSGIRGGFGELFF. Recombination linked TRBV24-1 to TRBJ2-2; 7 bases in the middle match TRBD1. The germline V and J ends show losses of 5 bases and 7 bases respectively, and no gene match explains 9 bases of the junction. Based on the germline V gene, the CDR1 and CDR2 sequences are KGHDR and SFDVKD. From the cysteine through the phenylalanine, the CDR3 covers 15 amino acids. CDR3 DNA only is kept here, 45 bases in frame from base 1.